This T cell receptor beta chain was retrieved from a study of blood T cells in healthy people across ages. General study points: Greater diversity and more naive CD4+ cells were seen in long-lived donors than in aged donors.

The CDR3 contains 15 residues. The V gene lost 5 bases and the J gene lost 2 bases, with 13 bases spanning the gap. The V gene's germline CDR1 is MNHEY and CDR2 SVGAGI. Peripheral blood from each donor was collected in a volume of approximately 10 milliliters. Each sample provided at least 5 micrograms of extracted total RNA. For this clonotype: Antigen specificity is unknown.

For the second PCR, which ran for about 7 to 11 cycles, a sample-barcoded 5' primer and a J-beta primer mix were used. TCRdb re-derived calls from the 5' RACE reads in MiXCR, one entry per CDR3 protein. The sample holds roughly 800,000 distinct CDR3 sequences; 20% to 30% are singletons and the top ten take 3%. These data also featured in a second study, about T cells of mothers and their children. Per that study: Reads recorded for TCR beta CDR3 numbered over 10 million per mother and some 2.7 million per child.

The receptor comes from a boy younger than 18 in good health. The chain employs TRBV6-5 and TRBJ1-5, with D possibly being TRBD1 (6 bases). Source material: blood. The CDR3 here is CASSRGGQGNQPQHF. For the CDR3, the DNA is TGTGCCAGCAGTAGGGGGGGGCAGGGCAATCAGCCCCAGCATTTT.